Presented here are 3 T cell receptor beta chains from one specimen sequenced in a study of blood T cell repertoires in COVID-19. The assay was immunoSEQ multiplex PCR, and TCRdb's table has in-frame clones only and misses some. The sample lists around 230,000 clones; approximately 82% were seen once. The sample taken for sequencing was PBMCs or T cells enriched from blood (not recorded which). These receptors were obtained from a man in his forties who had recovered from COVID-19.

The rearrangement joins TRBV3-1 (or the pseudogene TRBV3-2) to TRBJ1-6; 11 nucleotides match TRBD1. Per germline, CDR1 LGHDT and CDR2 YNNKEL (reference sequence). Trimming took 4 bases from V and 9 from J; bases not matched to a gene: 8. The CDR3 has 16 residues. CDR3 sequence: CASSLDTGTGGSPLHF. As DNA, the CDR3 is TGTGCCAGCAGCCTTGACACCGGGACAGGGGGTTCACCCCTCCACTTT.

The chain couples TRBV7-6 to TRBJ2-7, with D possibly matching TRBD2 (5 bases). The CDR3 length is 13 residues. The V gene lost 1 base and the J gene lost 6 bases, with 10 bases spanning the gap. Looked up from germline, CDR1 is SGHVS and CDR2 is FNYEAQ. In DNA form, the CDR3 reads TGTGCCAGCAGCTTAGTATCCGGGGTCGAGCAGTACTTC. It translates to CASSLVSGVEQYF. The whole variable domain, filled in from reference TRBV7-6 and TRBJ2-7, reads GAGVSQSPRYKVTKRGQDVALRCDPISGHVSLYWYRQALGQGPEFLTYFNYEAQQDKSGLPNDRFSAERPEGSISTLTIQRTEQRDSAMYRCASSLVSGVEQYFGPGTRLTVT.

This clone came up once. The chain employs TRBV30 and TRBJ1-1; maybe TRBD1 (6 bases). Germline lookup yields CDR1 GTSNPN and CDR2 SVGIG (reference sequence). The CDR3 is 13 residues long. V shed 3 bases and J shed 4 bases, with 12 bases lying between them. CDR3: CAWSATGITEAFF. CDR3 nucleotides: TGTGCCTGGAGCGCCACAGGGATCACTGAAGCTTTCTTT.